The T cell receptor beta chain described here comes from a study of cytomegalovirus exposure and HLA in healthy donors. CDR3 length equals 14 residues. Germline CDR1 reads MDHEN; CDR2 reads SYDVKM. V shed 5 bases and J 3 bases; nucleotides not matched to a gene: 5. The study ran its PCR with 60 Vbeta and 13 Jbeta primers. Clones were sequenced by immunoSEQ multiplex PCR, and TCRdb holds only the in-frame ones, with some missing. The sample holds around 140,000 clones, roughly 88% seen once. This receptor was obtained from a woman in her thirties or forties in good health and CMV-seronegative. Sequencing was carried out using PBMCs. V usage is TRBV28 and J usage is TRBJ2-3; 7 nucleotides match TRBD2. The CDR3 DNA follows: TGTGCCAGCAGTACCCACGGGGGGACAGATACGCAGTATTTT. This gives the protein CASSTHGGTDTQYF.